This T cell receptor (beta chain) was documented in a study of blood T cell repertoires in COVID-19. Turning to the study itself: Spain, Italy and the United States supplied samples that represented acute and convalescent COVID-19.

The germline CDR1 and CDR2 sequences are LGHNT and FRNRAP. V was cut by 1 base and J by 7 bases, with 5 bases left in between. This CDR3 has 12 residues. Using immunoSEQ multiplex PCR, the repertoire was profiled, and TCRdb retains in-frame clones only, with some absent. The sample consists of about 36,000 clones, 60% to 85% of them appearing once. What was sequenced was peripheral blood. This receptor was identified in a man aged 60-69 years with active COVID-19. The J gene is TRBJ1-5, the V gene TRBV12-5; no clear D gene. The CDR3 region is CASGLDRQPQHF. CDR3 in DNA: TGTGCTAGTGGTTTGGACCGGCAGCCCCAGCATTTT.